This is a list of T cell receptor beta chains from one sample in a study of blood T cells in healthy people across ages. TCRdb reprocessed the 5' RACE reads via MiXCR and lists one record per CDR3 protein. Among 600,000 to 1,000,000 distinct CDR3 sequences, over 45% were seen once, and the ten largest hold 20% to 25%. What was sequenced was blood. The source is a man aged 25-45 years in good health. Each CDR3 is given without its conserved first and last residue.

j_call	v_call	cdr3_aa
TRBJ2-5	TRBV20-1	SARFLPLVNEQY
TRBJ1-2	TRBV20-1	SATQGAKYGYT
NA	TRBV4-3	ASSQGSGNTYEQY
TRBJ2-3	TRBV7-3	ASSSSGQGAADTQY
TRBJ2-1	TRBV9	ASSVANSSGRPYNEQF
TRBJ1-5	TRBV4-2	ASKAKETGGQPQH
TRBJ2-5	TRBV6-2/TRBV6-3	ASSYSFGGQY
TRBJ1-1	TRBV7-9	ASSPRTALGIMNTEAF
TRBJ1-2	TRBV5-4	ASFRRVAAGSYGYT
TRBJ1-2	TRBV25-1	ASSESGTGGYT
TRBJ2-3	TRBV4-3	ASSQVAGASTDTQY
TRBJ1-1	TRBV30	AWGFGTEAF
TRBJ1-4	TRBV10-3	AISELGEEKLF
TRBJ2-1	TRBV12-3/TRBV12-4	ASSLTSVSANEQF
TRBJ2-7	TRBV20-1	SASRTGVRYEQY
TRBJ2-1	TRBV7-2	ASRRAADNDQF